The T cell receptor beta chain under discussion was sequenced for a study of blood T cell repertoires in COVID-19. Produced via immunoSEQ multiplex PCR; TCRdb's table is partial and in-frame only. The sample records some 130,000 clones, approximately 84% being singletons. Germline V gives CDR1 LNHDA, CDR2 SQIVND (reference sequence). This CDR3 has 14 amino acids. Trimming removed 3 bases at V and 15 bases at J, with 21 bases between. The V call is TRBV19, the J call TRBJ2-1; D is perhaps TRBD1 (5 bases). The receptor was derived from a man in his 70s with acute or convalescent COVID-19. Sample: peripheral blood. The CDR3 DNA reads as TGTGCCAGTAGTATCAGGGTTGGGTCCCTCCCGCCGTTCTTC. It encodes CASSIRVGSLPPFF.